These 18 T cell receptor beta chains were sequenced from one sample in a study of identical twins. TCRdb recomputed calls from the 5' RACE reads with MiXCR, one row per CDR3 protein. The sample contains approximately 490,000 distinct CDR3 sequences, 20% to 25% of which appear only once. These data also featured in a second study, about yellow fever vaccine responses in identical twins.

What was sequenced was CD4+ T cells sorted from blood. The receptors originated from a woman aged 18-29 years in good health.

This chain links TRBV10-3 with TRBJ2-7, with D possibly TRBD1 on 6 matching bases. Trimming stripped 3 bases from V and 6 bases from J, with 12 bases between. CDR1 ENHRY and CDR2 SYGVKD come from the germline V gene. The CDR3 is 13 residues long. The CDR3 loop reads CAISDNRQAEQYV. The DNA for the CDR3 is TGTGCCATCAGTGACAACCGACAGGCCGAGCAGTACGTC.

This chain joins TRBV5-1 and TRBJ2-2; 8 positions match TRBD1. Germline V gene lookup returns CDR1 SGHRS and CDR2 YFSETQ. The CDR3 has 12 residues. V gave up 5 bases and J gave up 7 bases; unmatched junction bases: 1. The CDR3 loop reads CASRTGVGELFF. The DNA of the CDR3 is TGCGCCAGCAGGACAGGGGTCGGGGAGCTGTTTTTT.

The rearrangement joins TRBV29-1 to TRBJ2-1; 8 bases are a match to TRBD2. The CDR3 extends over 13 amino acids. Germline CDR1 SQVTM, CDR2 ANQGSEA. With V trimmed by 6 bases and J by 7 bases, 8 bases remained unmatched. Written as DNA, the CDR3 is TGCAGCGTCCGGGAGGGCCAAGGGAATGAGCAGTTCTTC. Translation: CSVREGQGNEQFF.

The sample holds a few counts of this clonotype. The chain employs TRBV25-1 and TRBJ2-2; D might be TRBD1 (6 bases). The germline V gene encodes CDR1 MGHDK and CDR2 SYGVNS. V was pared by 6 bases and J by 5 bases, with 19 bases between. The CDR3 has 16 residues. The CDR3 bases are TGTGCCAGCAGCCCCAGGGGCCCCACGGGAACCGGGGAGCTGTTTTTT. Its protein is CASSPRGPTGTGELFF.

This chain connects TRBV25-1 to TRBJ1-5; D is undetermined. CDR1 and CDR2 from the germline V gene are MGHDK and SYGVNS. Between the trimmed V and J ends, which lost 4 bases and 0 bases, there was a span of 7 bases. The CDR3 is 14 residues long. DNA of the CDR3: TGTGCCAGCAGTGCACTAAATAGCAATCAGCCCCAGCATTTT. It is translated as CASSALNSNQPQHF.

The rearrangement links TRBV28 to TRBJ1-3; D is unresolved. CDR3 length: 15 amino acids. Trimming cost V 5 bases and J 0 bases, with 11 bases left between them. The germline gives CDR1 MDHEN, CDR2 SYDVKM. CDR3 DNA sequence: TGTGCCAGCAGTCTAGGCCGCGTCTCTGGAAACACCATATATTTT. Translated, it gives CASSLGRVSGNTIYF. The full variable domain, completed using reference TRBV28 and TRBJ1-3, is DVKVTQSSRYLVKRTGEKVFLECVQDMDHENMFWYRQDPGLGLRLIYFSYDVKMKEKGDIPEGYSVSREKKERFSLILESASTNQTSMYLCASSLGRVSGNTIYFGEGSWLTVV.

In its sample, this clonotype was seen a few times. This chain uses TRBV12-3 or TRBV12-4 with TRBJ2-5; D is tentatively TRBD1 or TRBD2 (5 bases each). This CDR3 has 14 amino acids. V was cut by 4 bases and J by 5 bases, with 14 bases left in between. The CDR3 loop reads CASSSEGTGETQYF. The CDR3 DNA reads TGTGCCAGCAGTTCCGAGGGGACCGGCGAGACCCAGTACTTC.

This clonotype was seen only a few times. CDR3 nucleotide sequence: TGTGCCAGCAGTTACCGTAGGACAGGGTGGAATTCACCCCTCCACTTT. Its protein product is CASSYRRTGWNSPLHF. V is TRBV6-5 and J is TRBJ1-6; TRBD1 matches at 8 bases. Trimming removed 2 bases from V and 7 bases from J; junction bases left unmatched: 7. There are 16 residues in the CDR3. Germline values: CDR1 MNHEY, CDR2 SVGAGI.

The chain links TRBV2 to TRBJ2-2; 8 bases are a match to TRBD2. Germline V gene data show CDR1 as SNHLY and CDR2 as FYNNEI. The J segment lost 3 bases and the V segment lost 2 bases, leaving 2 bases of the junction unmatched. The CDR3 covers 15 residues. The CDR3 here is CASSESGGDTGELFF. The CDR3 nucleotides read TGTGCCAGCAGTGAAAGCGGGGGTGACACCGGGGAGCTGTTTTTT.

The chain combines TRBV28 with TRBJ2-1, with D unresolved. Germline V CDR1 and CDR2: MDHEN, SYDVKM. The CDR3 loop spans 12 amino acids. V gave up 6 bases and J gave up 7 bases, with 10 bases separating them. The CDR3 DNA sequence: TGTGCCAGCAGGAATATGCCGAATGAGCAGTTCTTC. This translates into CASRNMPNEQFF. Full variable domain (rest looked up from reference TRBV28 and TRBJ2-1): DVKVTQSSRYLVKRTGEKVFLECVQDMDHENMFWYRQDPGLGLRLIYFSYDVKMKEKGDIPEGYSVSREKKERFSLILESASTNQTSMYLCASRNMPNEQFFGPGTRLTVL.

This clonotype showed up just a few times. DNA of the CDR3: TGCAGTGCCAATGGGGGACTAGCAGGGACCGGGGAGCTGTTTTTT. It encodes CSANGGLAGTGELFF. This chain uses TRBV20-1 with TRBJ2-2; 9 bases are shared with TRBD2. Germline CDR1 DFQATT, CDR2 SNEGSKA (reference sequence). This CDR3 has 15 residues. Trimming cost V 6 bases and J 5 bases; bases outside gene matches: 10.

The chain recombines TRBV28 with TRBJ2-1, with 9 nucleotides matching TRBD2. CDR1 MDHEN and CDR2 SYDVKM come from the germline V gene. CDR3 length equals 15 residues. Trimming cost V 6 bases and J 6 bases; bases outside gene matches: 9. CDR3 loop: CASSPSGRRGNEQFF. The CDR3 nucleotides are TGTGCCAGCAGCCCCAGCGGGAGGAGGGGCAATGAGCAGTTCTTC.

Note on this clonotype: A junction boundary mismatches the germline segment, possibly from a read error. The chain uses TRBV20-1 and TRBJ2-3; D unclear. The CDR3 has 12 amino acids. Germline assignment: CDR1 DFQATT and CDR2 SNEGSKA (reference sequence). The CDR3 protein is CSARPLTDAQYF. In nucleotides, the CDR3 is TGCAGTGCTAGACCCCTCACAGATGCGCAGTATTTT.

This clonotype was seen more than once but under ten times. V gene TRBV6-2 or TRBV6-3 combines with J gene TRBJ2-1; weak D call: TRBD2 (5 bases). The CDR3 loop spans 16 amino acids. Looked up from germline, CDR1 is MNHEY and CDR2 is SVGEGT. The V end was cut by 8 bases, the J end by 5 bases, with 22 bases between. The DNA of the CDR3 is TGTGCCAGCCGTAAGACGCCCGGGAAAGCCCACAATGAGCAGTTCTTC. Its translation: CASRKTPGKAHNEQFF.

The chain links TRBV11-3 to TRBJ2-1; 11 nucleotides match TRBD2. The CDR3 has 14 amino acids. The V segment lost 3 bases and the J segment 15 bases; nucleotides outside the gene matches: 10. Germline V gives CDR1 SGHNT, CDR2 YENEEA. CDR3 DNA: TGTGCCAGCAGCTTGGAAAGACTAGCGGGGCGCCTGTTCTTC. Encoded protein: CASSLERLAGRLFF.

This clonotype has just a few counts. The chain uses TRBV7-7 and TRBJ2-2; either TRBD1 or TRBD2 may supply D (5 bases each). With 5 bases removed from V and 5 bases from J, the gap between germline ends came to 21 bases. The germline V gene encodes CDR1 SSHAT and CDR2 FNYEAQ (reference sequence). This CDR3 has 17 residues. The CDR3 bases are TGTGCCAGCAGCCCCCAGCTCGACGTATGGGGGACCGGGGAGCTGTTTTTT. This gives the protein CASSPQLDVWGTGELFF.

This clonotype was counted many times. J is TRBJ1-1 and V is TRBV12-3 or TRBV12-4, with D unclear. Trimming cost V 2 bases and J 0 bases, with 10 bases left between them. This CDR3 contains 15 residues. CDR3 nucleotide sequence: TGTGCCAGCAGTTTATCGCGGGTCCTGAACACTGAAGCTTTCTTT. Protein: CASSLSRVLNTEAFF.

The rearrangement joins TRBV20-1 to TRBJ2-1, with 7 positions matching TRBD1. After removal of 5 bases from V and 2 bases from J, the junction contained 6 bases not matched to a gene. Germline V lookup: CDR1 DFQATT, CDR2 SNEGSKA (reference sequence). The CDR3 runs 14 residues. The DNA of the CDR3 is TGCAGTGCTGCCGGGACAGAGACCTACAATGAGCAGTTCTTC. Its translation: CSAAGTETYNEQFF.